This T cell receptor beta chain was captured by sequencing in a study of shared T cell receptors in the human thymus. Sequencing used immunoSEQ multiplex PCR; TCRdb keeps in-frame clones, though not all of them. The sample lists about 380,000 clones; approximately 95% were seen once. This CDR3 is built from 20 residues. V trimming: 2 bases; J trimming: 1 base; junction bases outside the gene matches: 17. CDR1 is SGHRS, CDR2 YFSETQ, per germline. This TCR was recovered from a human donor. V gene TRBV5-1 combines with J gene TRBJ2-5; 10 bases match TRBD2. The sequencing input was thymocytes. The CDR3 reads CASSFKRTSGRGDFQETQYF. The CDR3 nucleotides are TGCGCCAGCAGCTTTAAGCGGACTAGCGGCAGGGGGGACTTCCAAGAGACCCAGTACTTC.